Below are 25 T cell receptor beta chains sequenced from a single sample in a study of control samples from healthy donors and cancer patients. Sequencing was performed with immunoSEQ multiplex PCR; in TCRdb, only in-frame clones are kept and a portion is missing. Of tens of thousands of clones in the sample, 91% were seen once. Input material: blood. The receptors here all came from a man under 40 in good health.

This chain joins TRBV20-1 and TRBJ1-2; D might be TRBD1 (5 bases). The CDR3 is 11 amino acids. V gave up 5 bases and J gave up 8 bases, with 12 bases separating them. Germline-derived CDR1 and CDR2 are DFQATT and SNEGSKA (reference sequence). CDR3 region: CSAGALGGYTF. CDR3 nucleotides: TGCAGTGCTGGGGCTTTGGGGGGCTACACCTTC.

V is TRBV28 and J is TRBJ1-1, with a possible D match to TRBD1 (5 bases). V lost 3 bases and J 4 bases, leaving 21 bases between the germline ends. Per the germline V gene, CDR1 is MDHEN and CDR2 is SYDVKM. The CDR3 consists of 17 residues. The chain's CDR3 is CASSFPTEIYIGTEAFF. The CDR3 DNA reads as TGTGCCAGCAGTTTCCCGACAGAGATCTATATAGGCACTGAAGCTTTCTTT.

The J gene is TRBJ1-1, the V gene TRBV6-5, with a possible D match to TRBD1 (6 bases). The V end lost 5 bases, the J end lost 0 bases, and 10 bases lay between the germline ends. The CDR3 has 14 residues. CDR1 and CDR2 (germline): MNHEY, SVGAGI. CDR3 DNA sequence: TGTGCCAGCAGTCTCACAGGGATGAACACTGAAGCTTTCTTT. This codes for CASSLTGMNTEAFF.

The V call is TRBV30, the J call TRBJ1-3; D gene unclear. Per germline, CDR1 GTSNPN and CDR2 SVGIG (reference sequence). The CDR3 sequence is 14 residues long. With 3 bases removed from V and 0 bases from J, the gap between germline ends came to 9 bases. The CDR3 coding sequence is TGTGCCTGGAGGAGACGCCTCTCTGGAAACACCATATATTTT. Its protein product is CAWRRRLSGNTIYF.

This clone appeared a few times. V usage is TRBV7-6 and J usage is TRBJ2-7; 8 nucleotides match TRBD2. Germline V gene lookup returns CDR1 SGHVS and CDR2 FNYEAQ. The CDR3 loop spans 12 amino acids. V trimming: 5 bases; J trimming: 5 bases; junction bases outside the gene matches: 2. The CDR3, as DNA: TGTGCCAGCAGCCCGGGGGGGCACGAGCAGTACTTC. This sequence encodes CASSPGGHEQYF. The variable domain in full, with the rest retrieved from reference TRBV7-6 and TRBJ2-7, is GAGVSQSPRYKVTKRGQDVALRCDPISGHVSLYWYRQALGQGPEFLTYFNYEAQQDKSGLPNDRFSAERPEGSISTLTIQRTEQRDSAMYRCASSPGGHEQYFGPGTRLTVT.

The J gene is TRBJ1-2, the V gene TRBV18, with D hard to call. From germline, CDR1 is KGHSH and CDR2 LQKENI. CDR3 length: 14 amino acids. Trimming removed 0 bases from V and 4 bases from J, with 9 bases in between. The CDR3 region has the DNA TGTGCCAGCTCACCACCGGGGTTTTCCTATGGCTACACCTTC. The encoded protein is CASSPPGFSYGYTF.

For this clone: The junction differs from germline at one of its ends, possibly a read error. The V and J genes are TRBV12-5 and TRBJ1-1; weak D call: TRBD1 (6 bases). The CDR3 has 16 residues. Germline CDR1 and CDR2: LGHNT and FRNRAP. The chain's CDR3 is CAGGFDGGHQNTEAFF. CDR3 sequence (DNA): TGTGCTGGTGGTTTCGACGGGGGCCACCAAAACACTGAAGCTTTCTTT.

This chain joins TRBV7-3 and TRBJ1-1, with TRBD1 identical over 7 bases. The germline V gene has CDR1 SGHTA and CDR2 FQGTGA. The CDR3 extends over 13 amino acids. Trimming took 2 bases from V and 5 from J; bases not matched to a gene: 2. The CDR3 region is CASSLSQGTEAFF. As DNA, the CDR3 is TGTGCCAGCAGCTTATCACAGGGGACTGAAGCTTTCTTT.

The chain has TRBV29-1 and TRBJ2-7; tentative D call: TRBD1 (6 bases). The V gene lost 6 bases and the J gene lost 0 bases, with 18 bases spanning the gap. The germline gives CDR1 SQVTM, CDR2 ANQGSEA. The CDR3 contains 15 residues. CDR3 loop: CSVLRNRESSYEQYF. The CDR3 nucleotides read TGCAGCGTGCTAAGGAACAGGGAAAGCTCCTACGAGCAGTACTTC.

The chain uses TRBV10-2 and TRBJ1-5; no clear D gene. This CDR3 is built from 17 residues. Trimming took 3 bases from V and 5 from J, leaving 20 bases between them. CDR1 is WSHSY, CDR2 SAAADI, per germline. The CDR3 sequence is CASSDPDTRSYHQPQHF. The CDR3, as DNA: TGCGCCAGCAGTGACCCGGATACACGATCCTATCATCAGCCCCAGCATTTT.

V usage is TRBV18 and J usage is TRBJ1-1; D call uncertain. CDR1 and CDR2 (germline): KGHSH, LQKENI. This CDR3 comprises 16 residues. The V and J ends lost 1 base and 10 bases respectively, with 22 bases between them. The CDR3 DNA reads TGTGCCAGCTCACCACGGTTTGACGGCCTTGAACAAATAGCTTTCTTT. This codes for CASSPRFDGLEQIAFF.

This chain uses TRBV18 with TRBJ2-1, with 8 bases aligning to TRBD2. There are 16 residues in the CDR3. V lost 3 bases to trimming and J lost 6 bases; unmatched junction nucleotides: 10. From germline, CDR1 is KGHSH and CDR2 LQKENI. CDR3 coding DNA: TGTGCCAGCTCACCTTACGGGGGGGCTAGGGGCAATGAGCAGTTCTTC. Its protein is CASSPYGGARGNEQFF.

This sequence joins TRBV19 and TRBJ2-7, with a tentative D call TRBD1 (5 bases). Trimming took off 3 bases at V and 3 bases at J, with 12 bases between the two ends. This CDR3 contains 14 residues. Looked up from germline, CDR1 is LNHDA and CDR2 is SQIVND (reference sequence). As DNA, the CDR3 is TGTGCCAGTAGTATCGGTGACAGCCTCTACGAGCAGTACTTC. Its protein is CASSIGDSLYEQYF.

The chain combines TRBV10-3 with TRBJ1-2, with D perhaps matching TRBD1 (6 bases). The CDR3 length is 12 residues. The germline V and J ends were trimmed by 7 bases and 8 bases, with 14 bases remaining between them. Per germline, CDR1 ENHRY and CDR2 SYGVKD. As DNA, the CDR3 is TGTGCCATCACCCAACAGGGTTACGGCTACACCTTC. Encoded protein: CAITQQGYGYTF.

This clone was detected a few times. The chain recombines TRBV6-6 with TRBJ2-1; weak D call: TRBD2 (5 bases). Germline-derived CDR1 and CDR2 are MNHNY and SVGAGI (reference sequence). The CDR3 is 14 residues long. V lost 0 bases to trimming and J lost 4 bases, with 7 bases between them. DNA of the CDR3: TGTGCCAGCAGTTACTCATCGGGGTACAATGAGCAGTTCTTC. Residues: CASSYSSGYNEQFF.

The chain employs TRBV19 and TRBJ1-5; 7 positions match TRBD1. The CDR3 sequence is 14 residues long. Losses at the gene ends were 3 bases for V and 7 bases for J; bases not matched to a gene: 6. Germline loops: CDR1 LNHDA, CDR2 SQIVND (reference sequence). The DNA of the CDR3 is TGTGCCAGTAGTATGGAGGTCAGGGGGCAGCCCCAGCATTTT. Residues: CASSMEVRGQPQHF.

The chain uses TRBV6-7 and TRBJ2-7, with no clear D. TRBV6-7 is recorded as an ORF, its role being uncertain. The V end was cut by 2 bases, the J end by 2 bases, with 7 bases between. The CDR3 is 13 residues long. CDR3 region: CASSYGKTYEQYF. The DNA for the CDR3 is TGTGCCAGCAGTTACGGCAAGACCTACGAGCAGTACTTC.

The chain recombines TRBV3-1 (or the pseudogene TRBV3-2) with TRBJ2-7; 9 positions match TRBD2. Losses at the gene ends were 4 bases for V and 5 bases for J; bases not matched to a gene: 6. Germline assignment: CDR1 LGHDT and CDR2 YNNKEL (reference sequence). The CDR3 extends over 14 amino acids. The CDR3 DNA is TGTGCCAGCAGCCGCCGGACTAGCGCCCACGAGCAGTACTTC. It translates to CASSRRTSAHEQYF.

The rearrangement joins TRBV5-1 to TRBJ2-2; D could derive from TRBD1 or TRBD2 (5 bases each). Germline CDR1 and CDR2: SGHRS and YFSETQ. There are 14 residues in the CDR3. The V end was cut by 5 bases, the J end by 1 base, with 9 bases between. CDR3 amino acids: CASRRDLNTGELFF. The CDR3 DNA follows: TGCGCCAGCAGAAGGGACCTGAACACCGGGGAGCTGTTTTTT.

The V call is TRBV6-2 or TRBV6-3, the J call TRBJ2-7; 11 bases align to TRBD1. CDR1 MNHEY and CDR2 SVGEGT come from the germline V gene. With 3 bases clipped from V and 4 bases from J, the junction kept 5 bases outside the gene matches. The CDR3 covers 15 residues. CDR3 in amino acids: CASSYMGQGEYEQYF. The CDR3, as DNA: TGTGCCAGCAGTTATATGGGACAGGGGGAATACGAGCAGTACTTC.

The rearrangement links TRBV5-6 to TRBJ1-1, with D perhaps TRBD1 (6 bases). The CDR3 extends over 17 amino acids. V was pared by 0 bases and J by 4 bases, with 19 bases between. Germline CDR1 and CDR2: SGHDT and YYEEEE. CDR3: CASSLATVDGQSTEAFF. The CDR3 nucleotides are TGTGCCAGCAGCTTGGCCACCGTCGACGGACAGAGCACTGAAGCTTTCTTT.

The chain has TRBV19 and TRBJ1-4; 7 bases line up with TRBD1. The CDR3 is 18 residues long. Trimming at V came to 6 bases and at J to 0 bases, leaving 13 bases not matched to a gene. The germline V gene encodes CDR1 LNHDA and CDR2 SQIVND (reference sequence). The CDR3 reads CASRGAFLGTATNEKLFF. The CDR3 coding sequence is TGTGCCAGTAGAGGGGCTTTTCTCGGGACAGCAACTAATGAAAAACTGTTTTTT. Full variable domain (remainder filled in from reference TRBV19 and TRBJ1-4): DGGITQSPKYLFRKEGQNVTLSCEQNLNHDAMYWYRQDPGQGLRLIYYSQIVNDFQKGDIAEGYSVSREKKESFPLTVTSAQKNPTAFYLCASRGAFLGTATNEKLFFGSGTQLSVL.

The V and J genes are TRBV5-1 and TRBJ1-6; 9 nucleotides line up with TRBD1. The V segment lost 3 bases and the J segment 8 bases; nucleotides outside the gene matches: 6. The CDR3 totals 15 residues. The V gene's germline CDR1 is SGHRS and CDR2 YFSETQ. CDR3 in DNA: TGCGCCAGCAGCTCGTCCGGGGACAGGGATTCACCCCTCCACTTT. Translation gives CASSSSGDRDSPLHF.

V and J are TRBV12-3 or TRBV12-4 and TRBJ2-2, with D possibly being TRBD2 (6 bases). The CDR3 consists of 13 residues. Trimming cost V 8 bases and J 4 bases, with 11 bases left between them. The CDR3 DNA follows: TGTGCCAGCGGGGGACTCGTCACCGGGGAGCTGTTTTTT. Its protein is CASGGLVTGELFF.

This chain uses TRBV2 with TRBJ2-1; 9 bases fit TRBD2. Trimming cost V 3 bases and J 8 bases; bases outside gene matches: 8. The CDR3 spans 15 residues. Germline V gene lookup returns CDR1 SNHLY and CDR2 FYNNEI. The DNA of the CDR3 is TGTGCCAGCAGTGATATACTAGCGGGTTTCCATGAGCAGTTCTTC. It yields the protein CASSDILAGFHEQFF.